These T cell receptor beta chains were read from a single sample in a study of T cell responses to AZD1222 COVID-19 vaccine. Libraries were prepared by immunoSEQ multiplex PCR; TCRdb keeps only in-frame clonotypes and omits some of them. The sample includes approximately 170,000 clones, 70% to 90% of them seen just once. Sequences were derived from peripheral blood, sampled 28 days after the second AZD1222 dose. The receptors originated from an adult who received the AZD1222 COVID-19 vaccine. The CDR3 runs from the conserved cysteine through the conserved F or W. D genes are given only for firm matches. Clone size appears in some rows only: once, few, many, or a class for an expanded clone.

d_call j_call v_call clone_size cdr3_nt cdr3_aa
. TRBJ1-1 TRBV25-1 . TGTGCCAGCAGACAGGGACCTGAAGCTTTCTTT CASRQGPEAFF
. TRBJ1-4 TRBV2 . TGTGCCAGCAGTCTCCCGGGATCGGAGGATGAAAAACTGTTTTTT CASSLPGSEDEKLFF
. TRBJ1-5 TRBV18 . TGTGCCAGCTCACCTCCGGGACGGGATAATCAGCCCCAGCATTTT CASSPPGRDNQPQHF
TRBD2 TRBJ2-3 TRBV5-4 once TGTGCCAGCAGCTTGGAGCGGGGGGCGGTAGATACGCAGTATTTT CASSLERGAVDTQYF
TRBD1 TRBJ1-2 TRBV19 . TGTGCCAGTAGTGACCACGGGACAGGAGGGTATGGCTACACCTTC CASSDHGTGGYGYTF
. TRBJ2-7 TRBV12-3/TRBV12-4 . TGTGCCAGCAGTTTAGGCCCGGCCTACGAGCAGTACTTC CASSLGPAYEQYF
. TRBJ1-4 TRBV25-1 . TGTGCCACCAGACATGGGGGAGAAAAACTGTTTTTT CATRHGGEKLFF
TRBD1 TRBJ1-3 TRBV15 . TGTGCCACCAGCAGAGTACAAGGGACAGGCGCCCTGTACTCTGGAAACACCATATATTTT CATSRVQGTGALYSGNTIYF
TRBD1 TRBJ1-3 TRBV5-5 few TGTGCCAGCAGCTTGAAGGGGGACAGGTCCGTATATTTT CASSLKGDRSVYF
. TRBJ2-2 TRBV2 few TGTGCCAGCACACTGACAGTGACCGGGGAGCTGTTTTTT CASTLTVTGELFF
. TRBJ1-2 TRBV2 . TGTGCCAGCAGTGAAGGGGTTAACTATGGCTACACCTTC CASSEGVNYGYTF
TRBD1 TRBJ2-7 TRBV7-9 . TGTGCCAGCAGCACAGAGGGACAGGGGGCTTGGCTGTACTTC CASSTEGQGAWLYF
TRBD1 TRBJ2-6 TRBV7-8 . TGTGCAGGGACAGGGTTTTCTGGGGCCAACGTCCTGACTTTC CAGTGFSGANVLTF
. TRBJ2-1 TRBV9 once TGTGCCAGCAGCTCCGCGCGGACCTACAGAGGTGGGGGTGAGCAGTTCTTC CASSSARTYRGGGEQFF
. TRBJ1-6 TRBV3-1/TRBV3-2 . TGTGCCAGCAGCCAAGATGGGGCCGCGCATCGGTCACCCCTCCACTTT CASSQDGAAHRSPLHF
. TRBJ1-2 TRBV7-2 . TGTGCCAGCAGCTTATCCCAGATAAGATTAAACTATGGCTACACCTTC CASSLSQIRLNYGYTF
. TRBJ1-1 TRBV5-4 . TGTGCCAGCAGCTTGGATTGGGGGGGAGTAAGCACTGAAGCTTTCTTT CASSLDWGGVSTEAFF
. TRBJ1-1 TRBV6-5 . TGTGCCAGCTTCGAGCGGGGGAACACTGAAGCTTTCTTT CASFERGNTEAFF
TRBD1 TRBJ1-2 TRBV15 few TGTGCCACCAGCACTAATATTTACTACCAGGGACAGAGGAATTATGGCTACACCTTC CATSTNIYYQGQRNYGYTF
TRBD1 TRBJ1-2 TRBV7-9 . TGTGCCAGCAGCTTCGGGACAGACTATGGCTACACCTTC CASSFGTDYGYTF
TRBD1 TRBJ1-1 TRBV6-5 . TGTGCCAGCACCGGGACAGGGGTCAAAGCTTTCTTT CASTGTGVKAFF
TRBD2 TRBJ2-7 TRBV6-1 . TGTGCCAGCAGTGATAGCGCGGGGGGGCCCTACGAGCAGTACTTC CASSDSAGGPYEQYF
. TRBJ1-1 TRBV10-3 . TGTGCCATCAGTGAGTCGATCGGGTGGCCGGGGGGAATGAACACTGAAGCTTTCTTT CAISESIGWPGGMNTEAFF
TRBD1 TRBJ1-1 TRBV2 . TGTGCCAGCAGTGAAGCCTGGGGACAGGGCCGGGAAGCTTTCTTT CASSEAWGQGREAFF
. TRBJ2-2 TRBV29-1 few TGCAGCGTTAAGACAGGCCGACCGGGGAGCGGGGAGCTGTTTTTT CSVKTGRPGSGELFF
. TRBJ1-6 TRBV2 few TGTGCCAGCAGTGTGGGACACCCGAAGGGGAATTCACCCCTCCACTTT CASSVGHPKGNSPLHF
TRBD2 TRBJ2-1 TRBV13 . TGTGCCAGCAGCCCGGAGGGCGGGGGGATTTTCTCCTACAATGAGCAGTTCTTC CASSPEGGGIFSYNEQFF
TRBD1 TRBJ2-7 TRBV10-3 . TGTGCCATCAGTGAGTCGGGGGACAGGGGGAACTACGAGCAGTACTTC CAISESGDRGNYEQYF
. TRBJ1-4 TRBV9 few TGTGCCAGCAGCCCCAGTGCGTACAGGACTGAAAAACTGTTTTTT CASSPSAYRTEKLFF